The 7 T cell receptor beta chains given below trace back to one sample, sequenced in a study of T cells in localized non-small cell lung cancer. Using immunoSEQ multiplex PCR, the repertoire was profiled, and TCRdb retains in-frame clones only, with some absent. Of fewer than 2,000 clones in the sample, 30% to 40% were seen once. Material: normal lung tissue next to the tumor, obtained before any cancer treatment. These TCRs come from a woman aged 40-69 years with stage I lung adenocarcinoma.

This clone is medium-sized (0.01 to 0.1%) within its sample. This chain links TRBV11-3 with TRBJ1-2; D gene ambiguous. CDR1 is SGHNT and CDR2 is YENEEA in the germline V gene. There are 14 residues in the CDR3. The V end was cut by 5 bases, the J end by 6 bases, with 16 bases between. The CDR3 DNA is TGTGCCAGCAGCCCGGGGATAGGCGATGATGGCTACACCTTC. It codes for CASSPGIGDDGYTF. Using reference TRBV11-3 and TRBJ1-2 for the parts outside the CDR3, the full variable domain is EAGVVQSPRYKIIEKKQPVAFWCNPISGHNTLYWYLQNLGQGPELLIRYENEEAVDDSQLPKDRFSAERLKGVDSTLKIQPAELGDSAVYLCASSPGIGDDGYTFGSGTRLTVV.

The chain is built from TRBV11-3 and TRBJ2-5; D possibly corresponds to TRBD1 (5 bases). The germline V gene has CDR1 SGHNT and CDR2 YENEEA. This CDR3 is built from 14 residues. The V end was cut by 3 bases, the J end by 6 bases, with 14 bases between. As DNA, the CDR3 is TGTGCCAGCAGCTTGTCGGCAGGGAAGAAGACCCAGTACTTC. Its translation: CASSLSAGKKTQYF. Full variable domain (missing parts from reference TRBV11-3 and TRBJ2-5): EAGVVQSPRYKIIEKKQPVAFWCNPISGHNTLYWYLQNLGQGPELLIRYENEEAVDDSQLPKDRFSAERLKGVDSTLKIQPAELGDSAVYLCASSLSAGKKTQYFGPGTRLLVL.

A few counts support this clone. The rearrangement joins TRBV19 to TRBJ1-1, with D possibly being TRBD1 (6 bases). V was trimmed by 1 base and J by 6 bases, leaving 12 bases between them. CDR3 length equals 14 residues. The germline gives CDR1 LNHDA, CDR2 SQIVND (reference sequence). The DNA for the CDR3 is TGTGCCAGTAGTATAGGCCAGGGGCTCCCTGAAGCTTTCTTT. As protein: CASSIGQGLPEAFF.

This clone was counted a few times. The chain has TRBV9 and TRBJ1-4, with D perhaps TRBD1 (6 bases). Germline CDR1 and CDR2: SGDLS and YYNGEE. V was trimmed by 3 bases and J by 4 bases, leaving 13 bases between them. This CDR3 region has 15 residues. The CDR3 reads CASSAQQGVNEKLFF. The CDR3 nucleotides read TGTGCCAGCAGCGCCCAACAGGGCGTTAATGAAAAACTGTTTTTT.

A few counts support this clone. V gene TRBV6-8 combines with J gene TRBJ2-4, with D maybe TRBD1 (6 bases). This CDR3 is built from 17 residues. Germline values: CDR1 MNHGY, CDR2 SAAAGT. Trimming took 6 bases from V and 1 from J, leaving 19 bases between them. This CDR3 reads CASSLGTSRGAKNIQYF. The CDR3 nucleotides are TGTGCCAGCAGCCTAGGCACCTCTAGGGGGGCCAAAAACATTCAGTACTTC.

In its sample, this clone ranks as large. The V and J genes are TRBV6-1 and TRBJ2-7, with D unclear. V was pared by 1 base and J by 1 base, with 5 bases between. The CDR3 spans 13 residues. Germline V gene sequence: CDR1 MNHNS, CDR2 SASEGT. For the CDR3, the DNA is TGTGCCAGCAGTGAAGTGAATTCCTACGAGCAGTACTTC. Its translation is CASSEVNSYEQYF.

Only a few counts were recorded for this clone. The genes are TRBV11-3 and TRBJ1-2; TRBD1 agrees at 7 bases. Germline V gives CDR1 SGHNT, CDR2 YENEEA. The CDR3 covers 14 residues. V dropped 3 bases and J dropped 2; count of bases not matched to a gene: 3. CDR3: CASSLGQRNYGYTF. The CDR3 bases are TGTGCCAGCAGCTTGGGACAGAGGAACTATGGCTACACCTTC.